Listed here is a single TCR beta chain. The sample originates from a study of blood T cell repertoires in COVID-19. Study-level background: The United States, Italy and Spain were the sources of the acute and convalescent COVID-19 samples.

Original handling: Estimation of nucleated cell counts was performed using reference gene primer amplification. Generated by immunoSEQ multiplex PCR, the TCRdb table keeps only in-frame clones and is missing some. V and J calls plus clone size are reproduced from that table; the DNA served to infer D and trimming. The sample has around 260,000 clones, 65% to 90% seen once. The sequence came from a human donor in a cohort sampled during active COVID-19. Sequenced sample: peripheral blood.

CDR3 residues: CASSYASGFRTEAFF. The CDR3 DNA reads TGTGCCAGCAGTTACGCTTCAGGGTTTAGGACTGAAGCTTTCTTT. V is TRBV6-5 and J is TRBJ1-1; D perhaps matches TRBD1 (5 bases). The germline CDR1 and CDR2 sequences are MNHEY and SVGAGI. The V end was cut by 2 bases, the J end by 5 bases, with 15 bases between. The length of the CDR3 is 15 residues.